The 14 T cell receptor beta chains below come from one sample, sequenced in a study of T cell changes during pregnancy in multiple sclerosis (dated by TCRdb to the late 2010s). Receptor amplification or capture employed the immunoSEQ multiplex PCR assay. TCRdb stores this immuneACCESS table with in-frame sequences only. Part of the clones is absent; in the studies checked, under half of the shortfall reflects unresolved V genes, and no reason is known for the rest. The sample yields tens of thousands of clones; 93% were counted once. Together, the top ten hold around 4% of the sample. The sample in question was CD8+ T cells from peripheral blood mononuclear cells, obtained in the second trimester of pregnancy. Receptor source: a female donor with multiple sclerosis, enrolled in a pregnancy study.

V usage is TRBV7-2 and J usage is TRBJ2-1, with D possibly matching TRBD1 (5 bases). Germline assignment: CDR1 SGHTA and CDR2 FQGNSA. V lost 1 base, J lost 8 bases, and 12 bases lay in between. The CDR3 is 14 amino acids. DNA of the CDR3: TGTGCCAGCAGCTTAGTGCACAGGCAGGATGAGCAGTTCTTC. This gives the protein CASSLVHRQDEQFF.

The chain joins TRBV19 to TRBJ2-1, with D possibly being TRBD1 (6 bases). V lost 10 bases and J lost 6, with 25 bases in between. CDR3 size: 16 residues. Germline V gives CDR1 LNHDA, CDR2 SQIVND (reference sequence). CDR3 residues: CATSYHRQERFNEQFF. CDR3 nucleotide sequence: TGTGCCACCTCCTACCACAGACAGGAGAGGTTCAATGAGCAGTTCTTC.

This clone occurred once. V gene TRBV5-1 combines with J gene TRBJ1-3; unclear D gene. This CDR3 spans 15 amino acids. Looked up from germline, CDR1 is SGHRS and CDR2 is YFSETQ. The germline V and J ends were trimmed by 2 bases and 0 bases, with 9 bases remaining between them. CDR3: CASSFEGTSGNTIYF. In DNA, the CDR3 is TGCGCCAGCAGCTTTGAGGGTACCTCTGGAAACACCATATATTTT.

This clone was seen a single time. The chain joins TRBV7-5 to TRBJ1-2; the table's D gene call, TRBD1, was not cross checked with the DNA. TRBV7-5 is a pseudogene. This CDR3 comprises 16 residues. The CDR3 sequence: CVRSLSDRRAYYGYTF. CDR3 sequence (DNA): TGTGTCAGAAGCCTCTCGGACAGGCGGGCCTACTATGGCTACACCTTC.

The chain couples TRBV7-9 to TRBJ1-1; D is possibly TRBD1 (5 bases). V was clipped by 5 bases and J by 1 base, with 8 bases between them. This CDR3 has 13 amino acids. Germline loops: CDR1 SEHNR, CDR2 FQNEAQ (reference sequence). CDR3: CASSTTENTEAFF. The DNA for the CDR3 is TGTGCCAGCAGCACGACAGAGAACACTGAAGCTTTCTTT.

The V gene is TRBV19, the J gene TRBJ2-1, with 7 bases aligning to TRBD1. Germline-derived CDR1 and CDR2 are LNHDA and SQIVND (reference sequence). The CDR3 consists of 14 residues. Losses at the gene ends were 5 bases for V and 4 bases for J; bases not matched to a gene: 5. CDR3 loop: CASSAGTDYNEQFF. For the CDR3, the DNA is TGTGCCAGTAGTGCCGGGACAGATTACAATGAGCAGTTCTTC.

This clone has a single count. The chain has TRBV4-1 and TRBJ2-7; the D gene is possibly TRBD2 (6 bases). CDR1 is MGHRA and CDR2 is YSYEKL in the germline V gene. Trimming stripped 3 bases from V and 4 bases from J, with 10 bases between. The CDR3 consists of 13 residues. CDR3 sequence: CASSQFSGYEQYF. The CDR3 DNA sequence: TGCGCCAGCAGCCAGTTCAGCGGGTACGAGCAGTACTTC.

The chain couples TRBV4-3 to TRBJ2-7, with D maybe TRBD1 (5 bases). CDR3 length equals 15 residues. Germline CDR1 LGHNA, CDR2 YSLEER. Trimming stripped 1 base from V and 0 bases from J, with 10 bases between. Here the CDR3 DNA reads TGCGCCAGCAGCCAAGTCGGTAGGGGCTCCTACGAGCAGTACTTC. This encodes CASSQVGRGSYEQYF.

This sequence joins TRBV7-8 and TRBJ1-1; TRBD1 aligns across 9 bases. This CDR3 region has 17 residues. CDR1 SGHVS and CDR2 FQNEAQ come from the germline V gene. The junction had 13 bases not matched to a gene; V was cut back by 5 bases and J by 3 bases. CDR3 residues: CASSPIAWTGVDTEAFF. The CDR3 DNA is TGTGCCAGCAGCCCAATCGCCTGGACAGGGGTGGACACTGAAGCTTTCTTT.

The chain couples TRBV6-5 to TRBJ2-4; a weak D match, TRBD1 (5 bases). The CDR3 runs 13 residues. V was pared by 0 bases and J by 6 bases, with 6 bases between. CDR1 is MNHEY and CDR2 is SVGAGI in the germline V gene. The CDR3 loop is CASSYSQGNIQYF. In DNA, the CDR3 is TGTGCCAGCAGTTACTCTCAGGGAAACATTCAGTACTTC.

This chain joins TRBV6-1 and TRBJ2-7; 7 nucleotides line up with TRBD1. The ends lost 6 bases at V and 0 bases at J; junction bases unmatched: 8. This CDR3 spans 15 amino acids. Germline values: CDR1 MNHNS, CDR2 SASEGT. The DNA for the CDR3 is TGTGCCAGCAGAACAGGGACAGCCTTCTCCTACGAGCAGTACTTC. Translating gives CASRTGTAFSYEQYF.

DNA for the CDR3: TGCGCCAGCAGCCAAGATCGGGGACAGACCTCCTACGAGCAGTACTTC. Translated: CASSQDRGQTSYEQYF. The V call is TRBV4-3, the J call TRBJ2-7, with 7 bases fitting TRBD1. The CDR3 is made up of 16 amino acids. The junction had 5 bases not matched to a gene; V was cut back by 0 bases and J by 0 bases. The V gene's germline CDR1 is LGHNA and CDR2 YSLEER.

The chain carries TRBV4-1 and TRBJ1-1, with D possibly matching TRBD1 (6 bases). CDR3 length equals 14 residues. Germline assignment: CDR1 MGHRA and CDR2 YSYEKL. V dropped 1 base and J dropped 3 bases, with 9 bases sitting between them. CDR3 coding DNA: TGCGCCAGCAGCCAAGGGGCAGGGGACACTGAAGCTTTCTTT. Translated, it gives CASSQGAGDTEAFF.

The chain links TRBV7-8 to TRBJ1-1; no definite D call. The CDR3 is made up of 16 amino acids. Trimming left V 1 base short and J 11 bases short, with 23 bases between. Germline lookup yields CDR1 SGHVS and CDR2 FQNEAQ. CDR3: CASSLDYGLIAKEAFF. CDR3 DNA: TGTGCCAGCAGCTTAGATTACGGACTTATAGCCAAAGAGGCTTTCTTT. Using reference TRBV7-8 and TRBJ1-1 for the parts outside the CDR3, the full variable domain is GAGVSQSPRYKVAKRGQDVALRCDPISGHVSLFWYQQALGQGPEFLTYFQNEAQLDKSGLPSDRFFAERPEGSVSTLKIQRTQQEDSAVYLCASSLDYGLIAKEAFFGQGTRLTVV.